Presented here are 32 T cell receptor beta chains from one specimen sequenced in a study of blood T cell repertoires in COVID-19. Produced via immunoSEQ multiplex PCR; TCRdb's table is partial and in-frame only. This sample has some 390,000 clones, with approximately 90% found just once. Sample: peripheral blood. These receptors were collected from a woman aged 40 to 55 with COVID-19, enrolled during active disease.

V is TRBV6-2 or TRBV6-3 and J is TRBJ2-2; a possible D gene is TRBD2 (6 bases). V was clipped by 6 bases and J by 1 base, with 15 bases between them. The CDR3 has 16 amino acids. Germline V gene sequence: CDR1 MNHEY, CDR2 SVGEGT. Here the CDR3 DNA reads TGTGCCAGCAGCCTTGCGGGACTTCAGAACACCGGGGAGCTGTTTTTT. Protein: CASSLAGLQNTGELFF.

This chain joins TRBV18 and TRBJ2-5, with 8 bases fitting TRBD1. Per the germline V gene, CDR1 is KGHSH and CDR2 is LQKENI. The CDR3 consists of 15 residues. With 5 bases clipped from V and 2 bases from J, the junction kept 7 bases outside the gene matches. CDR3 sequence reads: CASSNWRQGQETQYF. CDR3 DNA: TGTGCCAGCTCAAACTGGCGACAGGGGCAAGAGACCCAGTACTTC.

This clone was detected only a few times. The chain uses TRBV19 and TRBJ2-5; 7 bases fit TRBD1. This CDR3 is 16 amino acids long. J gave up 5 bases and V 3 bases, and 12 bases lay outside the gene matches. Germline V gene lookup returns CDR1 LNHDA and CDR2 SQIVND (reference sequence). The CDR3 DNA follows: TGTGCCAGTAGTATCGGGGCAGGGGGTCATGTGGAGACCCAGTACTTC. Its translation: CASSIGAGGHVETQYF. Full variable domain (rest looked up from reference TRBV19 and TRBJ2-5): DGGITQSPKYLFRKEGQNVTLSCEQNLNHDAMYWYRQDPGQGLRLIYYSQIVNDFQKGDIAEGYSVSREKKESFPLTVTSAQKNPTAFYLCASSIGAGGHVETQYFGPGTRLLVL.

This sequence joins TRBV6-1 and TRBJ1-1; no firm D call. Germline CDR1 and CDR2: MNHNS and SASEGT. Trimming took 2 bases from V and 1 from J, leaving 8 bases between them. CDR3 length equals 14 residues. The CDR3 bases are TGTGCCAGCAGTGAACGGTATGGGAACACTGAAGCTTTCTTT. It specifies CASSERYGNTEAFF.

A word on this clone: One junction end does not reproduce the germline sequence, and a read error may be involved. The chain joins TRBV7-7 to TRBJ2-7; D possibly corresponds to TRBD1 (5 bases). Germline CDR1 SSHAT, CDR2 FNYEAQ (reference sequence). The CDR3 sequence is 14 residues long. The CDR3 region has the DNA TGTGCTAGCAGCTTGGTGGGGCAGAACGACGAGCAGTACTTC. This encodes CASSLVGQNDEQYF.

This chain's CDR3 is CASSPLGETQYF. The CDR3 DNA reads as TGTGCCAGCAGCCCCCTCGGAGAGACCCAGTACTTC. The chain is built from TRBV7-9 and TRBJ2-5; no definite D call. This CDR3 comprises 12 residues. Germline V gene lookup returns CDR1 SEHNR and CDR2 FQNEAQ (reference sequence). V was pared by 5 bases and J by 4 bases, with 8 bases between.

The rearrangement joins TRBV24-1 to TRBJ2-1; 8 bases agree with TRBD2. This CDR3 comprises 18 residues. Germline V lookup: CDR1 KGHDR, CDR2 SFDVKD. The V gene end was trimmed by 3 bases and the J gene end by 8 bases; junction bases not matched to a gene: 17. CDR3 nucleotide sequence: TGTGCCACCAGTGATGCGGACCCGGGACTAGGGGGATTGGATGAGCAGTTCTTC. Protein: CATSDADPGLGGLDEQFF.

CDR3: CASSDGLVALNYGYTF. The CDR3 nucleotides read TGTGCCAGCAGCGATGGACTCGTCGCGTTAAACTATGGCTACACCTTC. This rearrangement joins TRBV13 to TRBJ1-2; no definite D call. This CDR3 has 16 amino acids. V lost 5 bases and J lost 2, with 18 bases in between. In germline, CDR1 is PRHDT, CDR2 FYEKMQ (reference sequence).

V is TRBV3-1 (or the pseudogene TRBV3-2) and J is TRBJ1-4, with D unresolved. Trimming took off 4 bases at V and 7 bases at J, with 13 bases between the two ends. CDR1 and CDR2 from the germline V gene are LGHDT and YNNKEL (reference sequence). The CDR3 extends over 14 amino acids. The CDR3 coding sequence is TGTGCCAGCAGCCGCGAGGTTCGTAGTGAAAAACTGTTTTTT. Its protein is CASSREVRSEKLFF.

The chain joins TRBV13 to TRBJ1-6; a weak D match, TRBD1 (5 bases). Germline V lookup: CDR1 PRHDT, CDR2 FYEKMQ (reference sequence). V was shortened by 0 bases and J by 7 bases, with 10 bases between the two germline ends. The length of the CDR3 is 15 residues. CDR3 nucleotide sequence: TGTGCCAGCAGCTTAGGGGCAGGGATGAATTCACCCCTCCACTTT. Protein sequence: CASSLGAGMNSPLHF.

The chain joins TRBV29-1 to TRBJ2-3; TRBD2 matches at 9 bases. Germline V gene data show CDR1 as SQVTM and CDR2 as ANQGSEA. The CDR3 is made up of 18 amino acids. V lost 6 bases and J lost 0; bases outside the gene matches: 16. CDR3: CSVSGIYSGGSSTDTQYF. The CDR3 DNA reads as TGCAGCGTCTCGGGAATATATAGCGGGGGATCTAGCACAGATACGCAGTATTTT.

This chain connects TRBV27 to TRBJ1-2; unclear D gene. Germline-derived CDR1 and CDR2 are MNHEY and SMNVEV (reference sequence). CDR3 length: 15 amino acids. Trimming removed 6 bases from V and 3 bases from J, with 17 bases in between. The CDR3 nucleotides read TGTGCCAGCAGGTCGGGAGGACTCCTGGACTATGGCTACACCTTC. Its protein is CASRSGGLLDYGYTF.

For the CDR3, the DNA is TGTGCCAGCAGCTTAGGAGGGAGGGCTGAAGCTTTCTTT. This sequence encodes CASSLGGRAEAFF. The rearrangement joins TRBV7-8 to TRBJ1-1, with D uncertain. Germline loops: CDR1 SGHVS, CDR2 FQNEAQ. V lost 1 base and J 6 bases, leaving 9 bases between the germline ends. CDR3 length equals 13 residues.

The chain uses TRBV28 and TRBJ1-6; D remains ambiguous. Germline V gives CDR1 MDHEN, CDR2 SYDVKM. Between the trimmed V and J ends, which lost 7 bases and 10 bases, there was a span of 26 bases. This CDR3 has 17 residues. DNA of the CDR3: TGTGCCAGCACCCTGGGAGGAGGGAGGGCCTTCGGCTCACCCCTCCACTTT. It specifies CASTLGGGRAFGSPLHF.

The J gene is TRBJ1-3, the V gene TRBV9; possibly TRBD1 for D (5 bases). The CDR3 contains 15 residues. Between the trimmed V and J ends, which lost 4 bases and 2 bases, there was a span of 13 bases. CDR1 and CDR2 from the germline V gene are SGDLS and YYNGEE. In DNA form, the CDR3 reads TGTGCCAGCAGCCGACAGAGGCCTACTGGAAACACCATATATTTT. It translates to CASSRQRPTGNTIYF. Complete variable domain (other parts from reference TRBV9 and TRBJ1-3): DSGVTQTPKHLITATGQRVTLRCSPRSGDLSVYWYQQSLDQGLQFLIQYYNGEERAKGNILERFSAQQFPDLHSELNLSSLELGDSALYFCASSRQRPTGNTIYFGEGSWLTVV.

This clone has just one count. The chain joins TRBV12-3 or TRBV12-4 to TRBJ1-1, with no clear D. The CDR3 is 12 amino acids. V lost 3 bases, J lost 1 base, and 3 bases lay in between. The CDR3 region has the DNA TGTGCCAGCAGTTTTAAGAACACTGAAGCTTTCTTT. Translation gives CASSFKNTEAFF.

This chain uses TRBV7-3 with TRBJ2-3, with 10 bases lining up with TRBD2. This CDR3 is built from 15 residues. Germline CDR1 SGHTA, CDR2 FQGTGA. V trimming: 8 bases; J trimming: 4 bases; junction bases outside the gene matches: 9. The CDR3 DNA reads TGTGCCAGCCTTAGGGCTAGCGGGAGCCCAGATACGCAGTATTTT. It is translated as CASLRASGSPDTQYF.

This clone appeared a single time. The chain employs TRBV6-6 and TRBJ1-4, with D possibly being TRBD1 (5 bases). The CDR3 runs 16 residues. CDR1 and CDR2 from the germline V gene are MNHNY and SVGAGI (reference sequence). Trimming took off 6 bases at V and 8 bases at J, with 22 bases between the two ends. The DNA for the CDR3 is TGTGCCAGCAGCCTTACGGTGGGGCCCATCAGGGAAAAACTGTTTTTT. Translating gives CASSLTVGPIREKLFF.

The gene calls are TRBV7-8 and TRBJ1-5, with D unclear. CDR1 and CDR2 from the germline V gene are SGHVS and FQNEAQ. V shed 5 bases and J shed 0 bases, with 11 bases lying between them. This CDR3 contains 15 residues. DNA for the CDR3: TGTGCCAGCAGCCCGATACTCCTTAGCAATCAGCCCCAGCATTTT. This codes for CASSPILLSNQPQHF.

The chain uses TRBV18 and TRBJ1-1; a possible D gene is TRBD1 (6 bases). Trimming stripped 3 bases from V and 4 bases from J, with 12 bases between. This CDR3 region has 14 residues. Germline V CDR1 and CDR2: KGHSH, LQKENI. This CDR3 reads CASSPIQGATEAFF. The CDR3 DNA is TGTGCCAGCTCACCGATACAGGGTGCCACTGAAGCTTTCTTT. Complete variable domain (other parts from reference TRBV18 and TRBJ1-1): NAGVMQNPRHLVRRRGQEARLRCSPMKGHSHVYWYRQLPEEGLKFMVYLQKENIIDESGMPKERFSAEFPKEGPSILRIQQVVRGDSAAYFCASSPIQGATEAFFGQGTRLTVV.

The chain uses TRBV30 and TRBJ1-6; a possible D gene is TRBD1 (5 bases). Looked up from germline, CDR1 is GTSNPN and CDR2 is SVGIG (reference sequence). V was trimmed by 5 bases and J by 9 bases, leaving 14 bases between them. This CDR3 contains 13 residues. CDR3: CAWDSWAFSPLHF. In DNA form, the CDR3 reads TGTGCCTGGGACAGTTGGGCGTTTTCACCCCTCCACTTT.

This clone was picked up one time. This sequence joins TRBV7-2 and TRBJ2-5; D is possibly TRBD2 (6 bases). V lost 2 bases and J 1 base, leaving 11 bases between the germline ends. Germline assignment: CDR1 SGHTA and CDR2 FQGNSA. This CDR3 is 15 amino acids long. The CDR3 nucleotides read TGTGCCAGCAGCTTAAGGCTAGCGAGCCAAGAGACCCAGTACTTC. Its protein is CASSLRLASQETQYF.

V is TRBV5-1 and J is TRBJ1-5; 7 nucleotides agree with TRBD1. Germline-derived CDR1 and CDR2 are SGHRS and YFSETQ. With 7 bases clipped from V and 7 bases from J, the junction kept 8 bases outside the gene matches. The CDR3 contains 13 residues. The CDR3 region is CASGLLQGQPQHF. CDR3 nucleotides: TGCGCCAGCGGCCTATTACAGGGGCAGCCCCAGCATTTT.

This chain joins TRBV6-2 or TRBV6-3 and TRBJ2-3, with 9 bases aligning to TRBD1. Trimming took 6 bases from V and 5 from J; bases not matched to a gene: 12. Germline V CDR1 and CDR2: MNHEY, SVGEGT. This CDR3 spans 16 amino acids. The CDR3 bases are TGTGCCAGCAGCCCCGGACAGGGGAAGATTGGAGATACGCAGTATTTT. Translating it yields CASSPGQGKIGDTQYF.

The chain uses TRBV29-1 and TRBJ2-2; possibly TRBD2 for D (6 bases). The CDR3 spans 15 residues. V dropped 2 bases and J dropped 0 bases, with 10 bases sitting between them. The germline V gene has CDR1 SQVTM and CDR2 ANQGSEA. In DNA, the CDR3 is TGCAGCGTTGAATGGGCGGGGACGAACACCGGGGAGCTGTTTTTT. Translating it yields CSVEWAGTNTGELFF.

The chain employs TRBV11-2 and TRBJ2-7; 8 nucleotides line up with TRBD1. Trimming cost V 1 base and J 7 bases; bases outside gene matches: 9. The CDR3 totals 15 residues. CDR1 and CDR2 (germline): SGHAT, FQNNGV. As DNA, the CDR3 is TGTGCCAGCAGCTTAGGCGCAGGGGGCACGAAAGAGCAGTACTTC. Amino acid sequence: CASSLGAGGTKEQYF.

The CDR3 spells CASSLVGSGGRETQYF. CDR3 DNA: TGTGCCAGCAGCTTAGTCGGTAGCGGGGGGAGGGAGACCCAGTACTTC. The chain combines TRBV7-2 with TRBJ2-5; 10 bases align to TRBD2. CDR1 SGHTA and CDR2 FQGNSA come from the germline V gene. The CDR3 has 16 amino acids. V lost 1 base and J lost 5; bases outside the gene matches: 7.

This sequence joins TRBV19 and TRBJ1-3, with a possible D match to TRBD1 (6 bases). The germline gives CDR1 LNHDA, CDR2 SQIVND (reference sequence). With 6 bases removed from V and 2 bases from J, the gap between germline ends came to 11 bases. The CDR3 spans 14 residues. Here the CDR3 DNA reads TGTGCCAGTAGCGGGGGGCTGACTGGAAACACCATATATTTT. It is translated as CASSGGLTGNTIYF.

The V gene is TRBV27, the J gene TRBJ2-3; TRBD2 aligns across 9 bases. Germline CDR1 is MNHEY and CDR2 is SMNVEV (reference sequence). The CDR3 extends over 16 amino acids. Germline trimming cut 6 bases from V and 4 bases from J; bases unmatched to any gene: 11. The CDR3 DNA sequence: TGTGCCAGCAGGCACCATAGCGGGAGCAATGCAGATACGCAGTATTTT. Amino acid sequence: CASRHHSGSNADTQYF.

The chain combines TRBV6-6 with TRBJ2-3; D gene ambiguous. Deletions cut 0 bases from V and 3 bases from J, with 13 bases between. There are 16 residues in the CDR3. The germline CDR1 and CDR2 sequences are MNHNY and SVGAGI (reference sequence). The DNA of the CDR3 is TGTGCCAGCAGTTACTCCGACTTTGATTTGACAGATACGCAGTATTTT. Its translation is CASSYSDFDLTDTQYF.

The genes are TRBV5-4 and TRBJ2-7; no clear D. The V end lost 0 bases, the J end lost 4 bases, and 5 bases lay between the germline ends. The germline gives CDR1 SGHNT, CDR2 YYREEE (reference sequence). CDR3 length: 12 amino acids. In DNA, the CDR3 is TGTGCCAGCAGCTTGGGGAGATACGAGCAGTACTTC. Protein product: CASSLGRYEQYF.

About this clone: The sample has other DNA sequences that encode this CDR3 too. The genes are TRBV7-2 and TRBJ2-7; D might be TRBD1 (6 bases). Germline CDR1 reads SGHTA; CDR2 reads FQGNSA. This CDR3 has 12 residues. V was pared by 3 bases and J by 3 bases, with 6 bases between. The CDR3 reads CASSFRGYEQYF. DNA for the CDR3: TGTGCCAGCAGCTTCAGGGGCTACGAGCAGTACTTC.